Detailed here is one T cell receptor beta chain. What was amplified from RNA transcripts were TCR beta CDR3 regions. First-round RT-PCR of the TCR CDR3 relied on the HTBI primer set. MiXCR was run by TCRdb on the multiplex PCR reads, yielding one entry per CDR3 protein. The table shows a few hundred thousand distinct CDR3 sequences, with around 16% occurring only once. The germline gives CDR1 MNHNS, CDR2 SASEGT. The length of the CDR3 is 14 residues. Trimming took 0 bases from V and 5 from J, leaving 10 bases between them. This specimen belongs to a study of T cells in Graves' hyperthyroidism and ophthalmopathy. The hyperthyroidism was newly diagnosed and had lasted under 2 months; the patients were aged 18 to 65. Clinicians diagnosed patients from clinical symptoms, serum thyroxine and TRAb, thyroid ultrasound and orbital computed tomography.

This receptor was taken from a middle-aged man with Graves' hyperthyroidism. Input material: blood. This chain connects TRBV6-1 to TRBJ1-2; D unclear. The CDR3 sequence is CASSEAQTRYGYTF. For the CDR3, the DNA is TGTGCCAGCAGTGAAGCGCAGACAAGATATGGCTACACCTTC.